This TCR beta chain was sequenced in a study of blood T cell repertoires in COVID-19. Per the original data handling: Amplification with reference gene primers provided the estimates of nucleated cell counts. Clones were sequenced by immunoSEQ multiplex PCR, and TCRdb holds only the in-frame ones, with some missing. Clonal size and the V and J genes are those of that table, whereas D and trimming came from the DNA. Here the sample spans some 220,000 clones, approximately 85% being singletons. The CDR3 runs 16 residues. CDR1 is SGHDN and CDR2 is FVKESK in the germline V gene. V was pared by 4 bases and J by 4 bases, with 11 bases of the junction left unmatched. This clone was seen a handful of times.

The receptor was derived from a man aged 50 or older with COVID-19, enrolled during active disease. Sequencing was performed on peripheral blood. This sequence joins TRBV14 and TRBJ2-7, with TRBD1 identical over 9 bases. The CDR3 DNA reads TGTGCCAGCAGCCTAACCTCCGGGACAGGGTGGTACGAGCAGTACTTC. Residues: CASSLTSGTGWYEQYF. The full variable domain, its missing parts supplied by reference TRBV14 and TRBJ2-7, is EAGVTQFPSHSVIEKGQTVTLRCDPISGHDNLYWYRRVMGKEIKFLLHFVKESKQDESGMPNNRFLAERTGGTYSTLKVQPAELEDSGVYFCASSLTSGTGWYEQYFGPGTRLTVT.